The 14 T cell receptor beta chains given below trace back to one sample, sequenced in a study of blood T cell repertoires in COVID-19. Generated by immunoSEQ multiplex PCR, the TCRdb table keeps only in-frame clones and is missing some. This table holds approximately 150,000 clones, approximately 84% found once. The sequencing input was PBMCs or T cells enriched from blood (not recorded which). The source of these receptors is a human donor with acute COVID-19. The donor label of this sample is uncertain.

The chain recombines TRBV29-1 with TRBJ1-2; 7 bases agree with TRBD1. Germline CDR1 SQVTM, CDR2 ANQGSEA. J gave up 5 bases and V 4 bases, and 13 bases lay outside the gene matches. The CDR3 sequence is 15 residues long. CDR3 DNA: TGCAGCGTTGGACAGGGCTACAAAGGGAGATATGGCTACACCTTC. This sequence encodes CSVGQGYKGRYGYTF.

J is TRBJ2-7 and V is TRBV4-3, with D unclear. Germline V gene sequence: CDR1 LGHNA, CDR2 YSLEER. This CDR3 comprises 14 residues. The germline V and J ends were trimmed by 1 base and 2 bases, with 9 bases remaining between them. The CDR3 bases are TGCGCCAGCAGCCAAGTTCACAGTACCTACGAGCAGTACTTC. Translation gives CASSQVHSTYEQYF.

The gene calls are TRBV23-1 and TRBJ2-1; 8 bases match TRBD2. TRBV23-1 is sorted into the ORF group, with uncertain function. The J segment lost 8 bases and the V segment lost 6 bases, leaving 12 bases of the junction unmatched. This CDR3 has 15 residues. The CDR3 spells CASRIAGPLGDEQFF. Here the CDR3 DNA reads TGCGCCAGCAGGATAGCGGGGCCCCTGGGGGATGAGCAGTTCTTC.

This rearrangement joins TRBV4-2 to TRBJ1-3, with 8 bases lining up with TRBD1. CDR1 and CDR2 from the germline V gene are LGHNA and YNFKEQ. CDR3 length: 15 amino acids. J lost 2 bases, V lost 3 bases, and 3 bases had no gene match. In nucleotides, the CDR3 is TGTGCCAGCAGCCAGACACAGGGGGCTGGAAACACCATATATTTT. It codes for CASSQTQGAGNTIYF.

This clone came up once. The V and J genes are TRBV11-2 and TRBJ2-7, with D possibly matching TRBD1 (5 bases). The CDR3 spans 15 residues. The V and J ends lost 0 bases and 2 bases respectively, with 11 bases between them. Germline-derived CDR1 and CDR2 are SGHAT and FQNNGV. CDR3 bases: TGTGCCAGCAGCTTAGAGACAGTGAGAGCCTACGAGCAGTACTTC. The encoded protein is CASSLETVRAYEQYF.

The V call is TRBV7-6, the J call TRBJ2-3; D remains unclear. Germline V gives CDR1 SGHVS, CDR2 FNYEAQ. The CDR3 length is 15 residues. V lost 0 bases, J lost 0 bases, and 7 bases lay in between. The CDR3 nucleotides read TGTGCCAGCAGCTTAGCACAGCCTAGCACAGATACGCAGTATTTT. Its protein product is CASSLAQPSTDTQYF.

The CDR3 DNA follows: TGTGCCAGCTTCTGGGACTACCAAGAGACCCAGTACTTC. It codes for CASFWDYQETQYF. V is TRBV18 and J is TRBJ2-5; tentative D call: TRBD2 (6 bases). CDR3 length equals 13 residues. CDR1 KGHSH and CDR2 LQKENI come from the germline V gene. Deletions cut 7 bases from V and 0 bases from J, with 9 bases between.

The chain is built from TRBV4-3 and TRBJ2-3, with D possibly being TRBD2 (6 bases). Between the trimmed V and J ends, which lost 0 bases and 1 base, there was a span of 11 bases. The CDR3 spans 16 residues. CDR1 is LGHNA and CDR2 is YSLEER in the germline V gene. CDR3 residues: CASSQDRGKGTDTQYF. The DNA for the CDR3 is TGCGCCAGCAGCCAAGATCGGGGGAAAGGCACAGATACGCAGTATTTT.

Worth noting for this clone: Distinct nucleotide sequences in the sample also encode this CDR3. CDR3 loop: CASSLGTDLIYEQYF. The CDR3 coding sequence is TGTGCCAGCAGCTTAGGTACAGACCTTATCTACGAGCAGTACTTC. The chain is built from TRBV7-2 and TRBJ2-7; the D is unclear. The ends were cut back, 1 base at V and 3 bases at J, with 13 bases in the middle. This CDR3 is 15 amino acids long. Per the germline V gene, CDR1 is SGHTA and CDR2 is FQGNSA.

For the CDR3, the DNA is TGTGCCACTTGGGGCCAGGCCGGGGAGCTGTTTTTT. Its protein product is CATWGQAGELFF. The rearrangement joins TRBV6-5 to TRBJ2-2; possibly TRBD1 for D (5 bases). Trimming stripped 10 bases from V and 6 bases from J, with 12 bases between. Germline-derived CDR1 and CDR2 are MNHEY and SVGAGI. The CDR3 totals 12 residues.

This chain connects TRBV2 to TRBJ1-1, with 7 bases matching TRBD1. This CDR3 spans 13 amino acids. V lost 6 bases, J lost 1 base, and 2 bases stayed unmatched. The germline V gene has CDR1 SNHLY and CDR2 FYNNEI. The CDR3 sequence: CASRDRRNTEAFF. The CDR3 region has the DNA TGTGCCAGCAGGGACAGGAGGAACACTGAAGCTTTCTTT.

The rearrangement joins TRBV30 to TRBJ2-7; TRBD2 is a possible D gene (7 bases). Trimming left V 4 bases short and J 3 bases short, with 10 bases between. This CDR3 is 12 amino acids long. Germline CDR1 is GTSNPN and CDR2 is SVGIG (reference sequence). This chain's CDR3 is CAWKGGVYEQYF. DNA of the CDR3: TGTGCCTGGAAGGGGGGGGTCTACGAGCAGTACTTC.

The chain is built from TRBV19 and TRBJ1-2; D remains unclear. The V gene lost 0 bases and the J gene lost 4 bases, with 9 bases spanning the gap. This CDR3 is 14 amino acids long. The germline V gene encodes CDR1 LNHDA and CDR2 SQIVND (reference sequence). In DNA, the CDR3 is TGTGCCAGTAGTATAGATCTATATACCTATGGCTACACCTTC. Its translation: CASSIDLYTYGYTF.

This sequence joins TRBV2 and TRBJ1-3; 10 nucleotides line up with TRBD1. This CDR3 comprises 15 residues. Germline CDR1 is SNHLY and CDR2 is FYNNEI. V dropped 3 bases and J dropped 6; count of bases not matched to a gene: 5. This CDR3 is CASSEGGTGENTIYF. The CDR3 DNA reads TGTGCCAGCAGTGAGGGTGGGACAGGGGAAAACACCATATATTTT. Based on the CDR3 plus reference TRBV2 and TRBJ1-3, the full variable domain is EPEVTQTPSHQVTQMGQEVILRCVPISNHLYFYWYRQILGQKVEFLVSFYNNEISEKSEIFDDQFSVERPDGSNFTLKIRSTKLEDSAMYFCASSEGGTGENTIYFGEGSWLTVV.